The rows below give T cell receptor beta chains drawn from one sample of a study of T cell changes during pregnancy in multiple sclerosis. The table came from immunoSEQ multiplex PCR; TCRdb's copy has only in-frame clones and leaves some out. The data show tens of thousands of clones, with 75% to 95% seen just once and 6.1% held by the top ten. Sequenced material: CD8+ T cells from peripheral blood mononuclear cells, taken in the second trimester of pregnancy. These receptors were collected from a female donor with multiple sclerosis, enrolled in a pregnancy study. The conserved cysteine and the conserved F or W are not part of the CDR3 here. Fields, in order: J gene, V gene, D gene, CDR3 protein. A D gene is named only where the DNA matches it firmly.

J gene: TRBJ2-7
V gene: TRBV27
D gene: TRBD2
CDR3 protein: ASSLYPSGTYEQY

J gene: TRBJ1-2
V gene: TRBV27
D gene: .
CDR3 protein: ASSAPGGAYGYT

J gene: TRBJ1-1
V gene: TRBV20-1
D gene: .
CDR3 protein: SARVYTEAF

J gene: TRBJ1-5
V gene: TRBV19
D gene: .
CDR3 protein: AGGHMSNQPQH

J gene: TRBJ2-1
V gene: TRBV7-8
D gene: TRBD2
CDR3 protein: ASSLLYQSRERYNEQF

J gene: TRBJ2-5
V gene: TRBV28
D gene: .
CDR3 protein: ASSASVRKETQY

J gene: TRBJ1-5
V gene: TRBV2
D gene: TRBD1
CDR3 protein: ASRRDRGNQPQH

J gene: TRBJ2-1
V gene: TRBV6-1
D gene: TRBD2
CDR3 protein: ASSDQAGGYNEQF

J gene: TRBJ2-7
V gene: TRBV11-2
D gene: .
CDR3 protein: ASSLELAGDEQY

J gene: TRBJ2-7
V gene: TRBV29-1
D gene: .
CDR3 protein: SVELADYEQY

J gene: TRBJ1-2
V gene: TRBV6-5
D gene: .
CDR3 protein: ASSYGRGNGYT

J gene: TRBJ2-1
V gene: TRBV12-5
D gene: TRBD2
CDR3 protein: ASGSLFLTSASYNEQF

J gene: TRBJ1-2
V gene: TRBV28
D gene: .
CDR3 protein: ASSLEPPANYGYT

J gene: TRBJ2-7
V gene: TRBV6-1
D gene: .
CDR3 protein: ASSLTGTAYEQY

J gene: TRBJ2-2
V gene: TRBV10-3
D gene: .
CDR3 protein: AISLDSTGELF

J gene: TRBJ1-1
V gene: TRBV25-1
D gene: .
CDR3 protein: ASSVSTTGNTEAF

J gene: TRBJ2-7
V gene: TRBV25-1
D gene: .
CDR3 protein: ASSEWSDPTYEQY

J gene: TRBJ2-7
V gene: TRBV30
D gene: .
CDR3 protein: AWSVKWQERTYEQY

J gene: TRBJ2-2
V gene: TRBV7-9
D gene: .
CDR3 protein: ASSLAGGVAGELF

J gene: TRBJ1-1
V gene: TRBV5-1
D gene: .
CDR3 protein: ASSLASPTEAF

J gene: TRBJ1-1
V gene: TRBV6-4
D gene: TRBD1
CDR3 protein: ASSLTGGGSEAF

J gene: TRBJ2-1
V gene: TRBV4-2
D gene: TRBD1
CDR3 protein: ASSQDPGQGGDEQF

J gene: TRBJ2-1
V gene: TRBV6-4
D gene: .
CDR3 protein: ASSDSSTVSYNEQF

J gene: TRBJ1-1
V gene: TRBV9
D gene: TRBD1
CDR3 protein: ASSATGGVNTEAF

J gene: TRBJ1-1
V gene: TRBV7-9
D gene: TRBD1
CDR3 protein: ASSADRGLRNTEAF

J gene: TRBJ2-3
V gene: TRBV19
D gene: .
CDR3 protein: ASTSWEDTDTQY

J gene: TRBJ2-7
V gene: TRBV6-5
D gene: TRBD1
CDR3 protein: ASSYSGQVGGEQY

J gene: TRBJ2-2
V gene: TRBV13
D gene: TRBD2
CDR3 protein: ASRGGSAGELF

J gene: TRBJ2-3
V gene: TRBV7-9
D gene: TRBD2
CDR3 protein: ASSSDPAGGEDTQY

J gene: TRBJ1-2
V gene: TRBV6-6
D gene: TRBD1
CDR3 protein: ASRPRQGYSYGYT

J gene: TRBJ2-5
V gene: TRBV29-1
D gene: TRBD2
CDR3 protein: SVEGGASGERWETQY

J gene: TRBJ2-5
V gene: TRBV29-1
D gene: TRBD2
CDR3 protein: SVETGTSGLYQETQY

J gene: TRBJ2-1
V gene: TRBV6-5
D gene: .
CDR3 protein: ASSPRGYNEQF

J gene: TRBJ1-1
V gene: TRBV7-6
D gene: .
CDR3 protein: ASSPQEATEAF

J gene: TRBJ2-7
V gene: TRBV20-1
D gene: .
CDR3 protein: SAKAGYEQY